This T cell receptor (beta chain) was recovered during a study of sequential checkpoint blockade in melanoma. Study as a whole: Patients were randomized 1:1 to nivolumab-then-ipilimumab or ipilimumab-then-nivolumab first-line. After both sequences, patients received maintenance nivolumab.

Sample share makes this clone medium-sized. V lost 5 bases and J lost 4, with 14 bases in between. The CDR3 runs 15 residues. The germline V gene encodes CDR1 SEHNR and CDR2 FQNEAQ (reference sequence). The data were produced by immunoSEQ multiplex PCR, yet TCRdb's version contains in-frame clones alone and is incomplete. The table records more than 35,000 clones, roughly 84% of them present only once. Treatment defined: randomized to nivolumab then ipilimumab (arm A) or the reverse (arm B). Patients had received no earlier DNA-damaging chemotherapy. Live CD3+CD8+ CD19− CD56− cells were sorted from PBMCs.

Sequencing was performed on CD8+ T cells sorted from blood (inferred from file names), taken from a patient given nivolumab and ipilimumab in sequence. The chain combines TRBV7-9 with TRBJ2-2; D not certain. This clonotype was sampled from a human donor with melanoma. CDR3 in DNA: TGTGCCAGCAGCCGCTCGGGTACTCGCACCGGGGAGCTGTTTTTT. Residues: CASSRSGTRTGELFF.